These 30 T cell receptor beta chains share one sample of origin, sequenced in a study of T-cell reconstitution after alpha-beta-depleted transplantation in children. Unique molecular identifiers were built into the TCRbeta library. TCRdb analysed the PCR reads with MiXCR anew, one entry per CDR3 protein. Here the sample spans roughly 790,000 distinct CDR3 sequences, roughly 16% being singletons. The starting material was PBMCs, mostly from graft donor cells, obtained 360 days after TCRalphabeta/CD19-depleted stem cell transplant. These receptors were collected from a male patient younger than 18 who had a stem cell transplant for acute lymphoblastic leukemia, so the T cells may come from the graft donor.

The V call is TRBV29-1, the J call TRBJ2-3; a possible D gene is TRBD1 (5 bases). The germline V and J ends were trimmed by 0 bases and 11 bases, with 12 bases remaining between them. The CDR3 is 12 amino acids. The germline V gene encodes CDR1 SQVTM and CDR2 ANQGSEA. The CDR3 DNA is TGCAGCGTTGAAGAGTACCTCAGGGTGCAGTATTTT. Translating gives CSVEEYLRVQYF.

V gene TRBV18 combines with J gene TRBJ1-5; perhaps TRBD1 as D (5 bases). The V gene lost 3 bases and the J gene lost 5 bases, with 8 bases spanning the gap. CDR1 KGHSH and CDR2 LQKENI come from the germline V gene. The CDR3 is made up of 13 amino acids. CDR3 DNA sequence: TGTGCCAGCTCACCGGGGCGAGATCAGCCCCAGCATTTT. Amino acid sequence: CASSPGRDQPQHF.

J is TRBJ2-4 and V is TRBV12-3 or TRBV12-4; 9 bases line up with TRBD1. V lost 5 bases and J lost 2; bases outside the gene matches: 4. CDR3 length: 15 residues. The CDR3: CASSPGQGTKNIQYF. The DNA of the CDR3 is TGTGCCAGCAGTCCTGGACAGGGGACCAAAAACATTCAGTACTTC.

This clonotype showed up just a few times. The chain is built from TRBV29-1 and TRBJ1-2; TRBD1 matches at 8 bases. This CDR3 is 13 amino acids long. The germline V gene has CDR1 SQVTM and CDR2 ANQGSEA. V trimming: 3 bases; J trimming: 1 base; junction bases outside the gene matches: 1. This CDR3 is CSVDRGHNYGYTF. The CDR3 bases are TGCAGCGTTGACAGGGGGCATAACTATGGCTACACCTTC.

The chain joins TRBV28 to TRBJ1-1; D remains ambiguous. The CDR3 length is 13 residues. V dropped 4 bases and J dropped 6 bases, with 12 bases sitting between them. CDR1 is MDHEN, CDR2 SYDVKM, per germline. CDR3 DNA: TGTGCCAGCAGTTCATTGGAGTTTCCTGAAGCTTTCTTT. Its protein product is CASSSLEFPEAFF. The whole variable domain, filled in from reference TRBV28 and TRBJ1-1, reads DVKVTQSSRYLVKRTGEKVFLECVQDMDHENMFWYRQDPGLGLRLIYFSYDVKMKEKGDIPEGYSVSREKKERFSLILESASTNQTSMYLCASSSLEFPEAFFGQGTRLTVV.

The gene calls are TRBV2 and TRBJ2-2, with D perhaps matching TRBD2 (6 bases). The V end was cut by 7 bases, the J end by 6 bases, with 15 bases between. Germline loops: CDR1 SNHLY, CDR2 FYNNEI. This CDR3 comprises 14 residues. CDR3 nucleotides: TGTGCCAGCAACCTGCGTATAGCGGCCGGGGAGCTGTTTTTT. As protein: CASNLRIAAGELFF.

This rearrangement joins TRBV11-2 to TRBJ1-3; D unresolved. Germline V gives CDR1 SGHAT, CDR2 FQNNGV. This CDR3 is built from 18 residues. Trimming removed 5 bases at V and 0 bases at J, with 20 bases between. CDR3 amino acids: CASSPTYAGEHSGNTIYF. CDR3 sequence (DNA): TGTGCCAGCAGCCCCACTTACGCAGGCGAACACTCTGGAAACACCATATATTTT.

In this sample, this clonotype turned up many times. The chain combines TRBV12-3 or TRBV12-4 with TRBJ2-7; D is uncertain. Between the trimmed V and J ends, which lost 2 bases and 6 bases, there was a span of 5 bases. CDR3 size: 11 residues. The DNA of the CDR3 is TGTGCCAGCAGTTTAAAGACCGAGCAGTACTTC. It encodes CASSLKTEQYF.

This clonotype was recorded at least ten times. V and J are TRBV27 and TRBJ2-2; unclear D gene. The ends were cut back, 3 bases at V and 2 bases at J, with 10 bases in the middle. Looked up from germline, CDR1 is MNHEY and CDR2 is SMNVEV (reference sequence). CDR3 size: 15 residues. The CDR3: CASSFGPLNTGELFF. DNA of the CDR3: TGTGCCAGCAGTTTTGGACCGCTAAACACCGGGGAGCTGTTTTTT.

This clonotype turned up a few times. The chain is built from TRBV7-3 and TRBJ2-1; D not certain. The CDR3 is made up of 15 amino acids. V dropped 1 base and J dropped 2 bases, with 9 bases sitting between them. The germline V gene has CDR1 SGHTA and CDR2 FQGTGA. CDR3 sequence (DNA): TGTGCCAGCAGCTTAAACGCCCTCCCCTACAATGAGCAGTTCTTC. It encodes CASSLNALPYNEQFF. The full variable domain, completed using reference TRBV7-3 and TRBJ2-1, is GAGVSQTPSNKVTEKGKYVELRCDPISGHTALYWYRQSLGQGPEFLIYFQGTGAADDSGLPNDRFFAVRPEGSVSTLKIQRTERGDSAVYLCASSLNALPYNEQFFGPGTRLTVL.

This clonotype occurred a few times. The V and J genes are TRBV5-1 and TRBJ2-3; D ambiguous. Per germline, CDR1 SGHRS and CDR2 YFSETQ. There are 15 residues in the CDR3. The V and J ends lost 3 bases and 2 bases respectively, with 13 bases between them. The CDR3 nucleotides read TGCGCCAGCAGCTCCCATCCACTCCTCACAGATACGCAGTATTTT. This translates into CASSSHPLLTDTQYF.

The table lists this clonotype with many counts. The gene calls are TRBV7-6 and TRBJ1-3; D is uncertain. This CDR3 has 14 residues. Germline V lookup: CDR1 SGHVS, CDR2 FNYEAQ. V was pared by 4 bases and J by 2 bases, with 9 bases between. DNA of the CDR3: TGTGCCAGCAGCTCAACCTACCCTGGAAACACCATATATTTT. This codes for CASSSTYPGNTIYF.

This clonotype came up many times. This sequence joins TRBV14 and TRBJ2-7, with 10 bases fitting TRBD1. Germline lookup yields CDR1 SGHDN and CDR2 FVKESK. The CDR3 extends over 17 amino acids. V shed 4 bases, J shed 4 bases, and the junction held 13 bases outside the gene matches. CDR3 coding DNA: TGTGCCAGCAGCCCTTCCCTTTGGGACAGGGGTGATTACGAGCAGTACTTC. It codes for CASSPSLWDRGDYEQYF.

This chain links TRBV10-2 with TRBJ2-6, with D unresolved. Germline CDR1 is WSHSY and CDR2 is SAAADI. V was cut by 3 bases and J by 0 bases, with 9 bases left in between. There are 16 residues in the CDR3. The CDR3 region is CASSDLKYSGANVLTF. In nucleotides, the CDR3 is TGCGCCAGCAGTGATCTAAAGTACTCTGGGGCCAACGTCCTGACTTTC.

J is TRBJ2-7 and V is TRBV18; possibly TRBD1 or TRBD2 for D (5 bases each). V was pared by 3 bases and J by 3 bases, with 18 bases between. Germline V gene lookup returns CDR1 KGHSH and CDR2 LQKENI. CDR3 length equals 16 residues. This CDR3 reads CASSPLGELAVYEQYF. The CDR3 region has the DNA TGTGCCAGCTCACCTCTGGGGGAGTTAGCAGTCTACGAGCAGTACTTC.

This clonotype turned up a few times. The chain recombines TRBV27 with TRBJ2-7, with 8 bases matching TRBD1. The V segment lost 8 bases and the J segment 2 bases; nucleotides outside the gene matches: 11. From germline, CDR1 is MNHEY and CDR2 SMNVEV (reference sequence). The CDR3 covers 15 residues. The CDR3 DNA is TGTGCCAGCTGGAGACAGGGGAGCCCAACCTACGAGCAGTACTTC. Translation gives CASWRQGSPTYEQYF.

This clonotype was counted only a few times. The J gene is TRBJ2-2, the V gene TRBV6-6; D remains unclear. Deletions cut 0 bases from V and 6 bases from J, with 5 bases between. Germline assignment: CDR1 MNHNY and CDR2 SVGAGI (reference sequence). This CDR3 contains 13 residues. CDR3 protein: CASSYSNPGELFF. CDR3 nucleotide sequence: TGTGCCAGCAGTTACTCGAATCCCGGGGAGCTGTTTTTT.

The chain couples TRBV7-8 to TRBJ2-3; D is unclear. The CDR3 totals 15 residues. V shed 5 bases and J shed 3 bases, with 15 bases lying between them. Germline V gene sequence: CDR1 SGHVS, CDR2 FQNEAQ. CDR3 protein: CASSAPRLETDTQYF. The CDR3 DNA reads as TGTGCCAGCAGCGCGCCCAGACTTGAGACAGATACGCAGTATTTT.

There are a few counts of this clonotype. The CDR3 region is CASSEWGQGYTEAFF. The CDR3 DNA reads as TGCGCCAGCAGTGAGTGGGGACAGGGTTACACTGAAGCTTTCTTT. The J gene is TRBJ1-1, the V gene TRBV10-1; 9 nucleotides agree with TRBD1. Germline values: CDR1 WNHNN, CDR2 SYGVQD (reference sequence). The CDR3 spans 15 residues. V lost 1 base to trimming and J lost 3 bases; unmatched junction nucleotides: 3.

A few counts support this clonotype. The genes are TRBV11-1 and TRBJ2-1, with D tentatively TRBD2 (5 bases). V lost 1 base and J lost 9, with 13 bases in between. The CDR3 is 14 amino acids. Germline V gene sequence: CDR1 SGHAT, CDR2 FQDESV (reference sequence). CDR3 DNA: TGTGCCAGCAGCTTAGTCCTACTAGATAGTGAGCAGTTCTTC. This translates into CASSLVLLDSEQFF.

This clonotype was found a few times. The genes are TRBV5-1 and TRBJ2-1; 7 positions agree with TRBD2. Losses at the gene ends were 4 bases for V and 7 bases for J; bases not matched to a gene: 8. Germline values: CDR1 SGHRS, CDR2 YFSETQ. The CDR3 sequence is 14 residues long. CDR3 sequence reads: CASSRTLALNEQFF. CDR3 nucleotides: TGCGCCAGCAGCAGAACACTAGCGTTAAATGAGCAGTTCTTC.

The V and J genes are TRBV29-1 and TRBJ2-1, with D tentatively TRBD2 (6 bases). Germline V gene sequence: CDR1 SQVTM, CDR2 ANQGSEA. Trimming stripped 4 bases from V and 4 bases from J, with 26 bases between. CDR3 length: 18 residues. The chain's CDR3 is CSVVYMKAGPLQYNEQFF. CDR3 DNA: TGCAGCGTTGTATATATGAAAGCGGGCCCACTACAATACAATGAGCAGTTCTTC.

The CDR3 region has the DNA TGTGCCAGCAGTTTATCCCGGACTAGCGGGCTCACAGATACGCAGTATTTT. This encodes CASSLSRTSGLTDTQYF. The V and J genes are TRBV12-3 or TRBV12-4 and TRBJ2-3, with 11 bases that match TRBD2. The CDR3 spans 17 residues. V gave up 2 bases and J gave up 2 bases; unmatched junction bases: 6.

This clonotype was counted between two and nine times. V usage is TRBV28 and J usage is TRBJ1-5; possibly TRBD1 for D (5 bases). The V end was cut by 6 bases, the J end by 5 bases, with 17 bases between. This CDR3 region has 15 residues. Germline V lookup: CDR1 MDHEN, CDR2 SYDVKM. CDR3 sequence (DNA): TGTGCCAGCAGCTTTAGCCCCAGGGAATATCAGCCCCAGCATTTT. As protein: CASSFSPREYQPQHF.

In this sample, this clonotype turned up a few times. The chain joins TRBV10-3 to TRBJ2-2; TRBD1 might be the D (6 bases). This CDR3 contains 14 residues. Trimming cost V 10 bases and J 0 bases, with 12 bases left between them. CDR1 ENHRY and CDR2 SYGVKD come from the germline V gene. The CDR3 sequence is CASQGSPNTGELFF. The CDR3 DNA is TGTGCCAGTCAGGGGTCCCCGAACACCGGGGAGCTGTTTTTT.

This clonotype was recorded many times. This rearrangement joins TRBV7-2 to TRBJ2-7; D not certain. The CDR3 consists of 15 residues. The germline V and J ends were trimmed by 1 base and 0 bases, with 10 bases remaining between them. CDR1 and CDR2 from the germline V gene are SGHTA and FQGNSA. CDR3 amino acids: CASSLGVWSSYEQYF. The CDR3 DNA follows: TGTGCCAGCAGCTTAGGAGTTTGGAGCTCCTACGAGCAGTACTTC. Variable domain in full (rest from reference TRBV7-2 and TRBJ2-7): GAGVSQSPSNKVTEKGKDVELRCDPISGHTALYWYRQSLGQGLEFLIYFQGNSAPDKSGLPSDRFSAERTGGSVSTLTIQRTQQEDSAVYLCASSLGVWSSYEQYFGPGTRLTVT.

This rearrangement joins TRBV19 to TRBJ1-1; D remains unclear. The CDR3 is made up of 14 amino acids. Germline V gives CDR1 LNHDA, CDR2 SQIVND (reference sequence). V was clipped by 6 bases and J by 2 bases, with 13 bases between them. The CDR3 reads CASRSTHDNTEAFF. DNA of the CDR3: TGTGCCAGTAGGTCGACGCACGATAACACTGAAGCTTTCTTT. Full variable domain (remainder filled in from reference TRBV19 and TRBJ1-1): DGGITQSPKYLFRKEGQNVTLSCEQNLNHDAMYWYRQDPGQGLRLIYYSQIVNDFQKGDIAEGYSVSREKKESFPLTVTSAQKNPTAFYLCASRSTHDNTEAFFGQGTRLTVV.

This clonotype was detected ten times or more. The chain has TRBV7-8 and TRBJ2-1, with D possibly TRBD2 on 6 matching bases. This CDR3 spans 17 amino acids. Between the trimmed V and J ends, which lost 0 bases and 0 bases, there was a span of 12 bases. Per germline, CDR1 SGHVS and CDR2 FQNEAQ. The DNA for the CDR3 is TGTGCCAGCAGCTTAGCGGGGGACTCGCACTCCTACAATGAGCAGTTCTTC. Translated: CASSLAGDSHSYNEQFF.

J is TRBJ2-7 and V is TRBV5-1, with 11 bases that match TRBD2. With 7 bases clipped from V and 6 bases from J, the junction kept 21 bases outside the gene matches. Germline V gene lookup returns CDR1 SGHRS and CDR2 YFSETQ. The CDR3 is 18 amino acids. The CDR3 region has the DNA TGCGCCAGCGCCCTTGGGACTAGCGGTTTTTCCCGAACAAGCGAGCAGTACTTC. It codes for CASALGTSGFSRTSEQYF.

The table lists this clonotype with a few counts. V usage is TRBV12-5 and J usage is TRBJ2-7, with a weak D call TRBD1 (5 bases). The CDR3 is 15 amino acids. The germline V and J ends were trimmed by 2 bases and 5 bases, with 16 bases remaining between them. Germline values: CDR1 LGHNT, CDR2 FRNRAP. The CDR3 loop is CASGLNQGRVHEQYF. In DNA form, the CDR3 reads TGTGCTAGTGGTTTGAACCAGGGCAGGGTCCACGAGCAGTACTTC.